The 26 T cell receptor beta chains presented below share a single source sample, sequenced in a study of early T cells in non-severe SARS-CoV-2 infection. TCRdb used MiXCR to reprocess the 5' RACE reads, holding one entry per CDR3 protein. The sample has around 56,000 distinct CDR3 sequences, roughly 8.2% seen once; the top ten hold more than 9%. This material consisted of whole blood, taken at baseline. The origin of the receptors is an adult who was a healthcare worker with PCR-confirmed SARS-CoV-2 infection or an uninfected control (not recorded which).

This clonotype was observed at least ten times. The chain is built from TRBV20-1 and TRBJ2-7, with 8 bases matching TRBD1. With 1 base clipped from V and 7 bases from J, the junction kept 15 bases outside the gene matches. In germline, CDR1 is DFQATT, CDR2 SNEGSKA (reference sequence). This CDR3 is built from 16 residues. As DNA, the CDR3 is TGCAGTGCTAGAGCAGCCAGACAGGGGTACCCACTGGAGCAGTACTTC. It specifies CSARAARQGYPLEQYF.

J is TRBJ2-1 and V is TRBV29-1; no reliable D call. The CDR3 is 12 residues long. Looked up from germline, CDR1 is SQVTM and CDR2 is ANQGSEA. V gave up 7 bases and J gave up 5 bases, with 12 bases separating them. CDR3 loop: CSAERRDNEQFF. The CDR3 bases are TGCAGCGCGGAGCGTCGGGACAATGAGCAGTTCTTC.

This clonotype was seen a handful of times. This chain uses TRBV28 with TRBJ2-2, with 9 nucleotides matching TRBD1. The V gene's germline CDR1 is MDHEN and CDR2 SYDVKM. This CDR3 contains 18 residues. The ends lost 2 bases at V and 2 bases at J; junction bases unmatched: 9. DNA of the CDR3: TGTGCCAGCAGTTTAACCCCGGGACAGGGAGAAAACACCGGGGAGCTGTTTTTT. Protein: CASSLTPGQGENTGELFF.

This clonotype has ten or more counts. The rearrangement links TRBV12-3 or TRBV12-4 to TRBJ2-5; a possible D gene is TRBD1 (6 bases). CDR3 length equals 13 residues. V dropped 4 bases and J dropped 4 bases, with 10 bases sitting between them. CDR3 nucleotide sequence: TGTGCCAGCAGTTCCAGGGGTCGAGAGACCCAGTACTTC. Its protein product is CASSSRGRETQYF.

V gene TRBV7-2 combines with J gene TRBJ2-7; TRBD2 matches 10 bases. The CDR3 length is 15 residues. Germline lookup yields CDR1 SGHTA and CDR2 FQGNSA. The V segment lost 5 bases and the J segment 2 bases; nucleotides outside the gene matches: 6. The CDR3 here is CASSPSLAGAYEQYF. CDR3 coding DNA: TGTGCCAGCAGCCCCTCCCTAGCGGGGGCCTACGAGCAGTACTTC. The full variable domain, its missing parts supplied by reference TRBV7-2 and TRBJ2-7, is GAGVSQSPSNKVTEKGKDVELRCDPISGHTALYWYRQSLGQGLEFLIYFQGNSAPDKSGLPSDRFSAERTGGSVSTLTIQRTQQEDSAVYLCASSPSLAGAYEQYFGPGTRLTVT.

This clonotype was seen many times. The rearrangement uses TRBV10-2 and TRBJ2-1; TRBD1 matches 7 bases. The trim removed 0 bases at V and 4 bases at J, leaving 3 bases unmatched. The CDR3 sequence is 15 residues long. Germline V gene data show CDR1 as WSHSY and CDR2 as SAAADI. CDR3 region: CASSESGTDYNEQFF. The CDR3 coding sequence is TGCGCCAGCAGTGAGTCAGGGACAGATTACAATGAGCAGTTCTTC.

The chain is built from TRBV21-1 and TRBJ2-5; the table's D call of TRBD1 was not tested on the DNA. TRBV21-1 is described as a pseudogene. The CDR3 length is 17 residues. The CDR3 reads CASSNITGSGVKETQYF. CDR3 nucleotide sequence: TGTGCCAGCAGCAATATTACCGGGAGCGGGGTGAAAGAGACCCAGTACTTC.

This clonotype has just a few counts. The CDR3 spells CASKGGTGVEKLFF. Written as DNA, the CDR3 is TGTGCCAGCAAGGGCGGGACAGGAGTTGAAAAACTGTTTTTT. The chain links TRBV6-1 to TRBJ1-4, with 8 positions matching TRBD1. This CDR3 has 14 amino acids. Germline values: CDR1 MNHNS, CDR2 SASEGT. The V gene end was trimmed by 7 bases and the J gene end by 7 bases; junction bases not matched to a gene: 8.

This clonotype was observed many times. This rearrangement joins TRBV6-5 to TRBJ2-3, with a weak D call TRBD1 (6 bases). The germline V and J ends were trimmed by 6 bases and 0 bases, with 16 bases remaining between them. Germline V gives CDR1 MNHEY, CDR2 SVGAGI. CDR3 length: 16 residues. In DNA form, the CDR3 reads TGTGCCAGCAGAACTGCCAGGGGATTGAGCACAGATACGCAGTATTTT. Residues: CASRTARGLSTDTQYF.

In its sample, this clonotype was seen many times. The chain links TRBV30 to TRBJ2-3; 13 positions agree with TRBD2. Germline V gene sequence: CDR1 GTSNPN, CDR2 SVGIG (reference sequence). This CDR3 contains 17 residues. J was trimmed by 2 bases and V by 2 bases; bases with no gene match: 7. The DNA of the CDR3 is TGTGCCTGGAGTACTAAGGGACTAGCGGGATCCACAGATACGCAGTATTTT. Its translation: CAWSTKGLAGSTDTQYF.

V gene TRBV3-2 combines with J gene TRBJ1-5; TRBD1 was called by the table and not checked on the DNA. TRBV3-2 constitutes a pseudogene. The CDR3 contains 13 residues. CDR3 region: CASSHRGNQPQHF. The CDR3 region has the DNA TGTGCCAGCAGCCACAGGGGCAATCAGCCCCAGCATTTT.

V gene TRBV27 combines with J gene TRBJ2-7; unclear D gene. The V end was cut by 3 bases, the J end by 2 bases, with 8 bases between. The V gene's germline CDR1 is MNHEY and CDR2 SMNVEV (reference sequence). This CDR3 has 13 residues. The CDR3 DNA sequence: TGTGCCAGCAGTTTTGGGGATCCCTACGAGCAGTACTTC. It is translated as CASSFGDPYEQYF.

This clonotype was picked up a small number of times. The J gene is TRBJ2-3, the V gene TRBV5-1; weak D call: TRBD2 (7 bases). Per germline, CDR1 SGHRS and CDR2 YFSETQ. The V end lost 7 bases, the J end lost 3 bases, and 15 bases lay between the germline ends. The CDR3 covers 14 residues. The CDR3 DNA is TGCGCCAGCGGGGGGGCGGCCAAGACAGATACGCAGTATTTT. This codes for CASGGAAKTDTQYF.

This clonotype was picked up a small number of times. The chain joins TRBV27 to TRBJ2-1; the D gene is possibly TRBD2 (5 bases). With 0 bases removed from V and 3 bases from J, the gap between germline ends came to 12 bases. The CDR3 sequence is 16 residues long. Germline CDR1 MNHEY, CDR2 SMNVEV (reference sequence). The CDR3 DNA follows: TGTGCCAGCAGTTTATCTACGGGGAGCTACTACAATGAGCAGTTCTTC. Protein product: CASSLSTGSYYNEQFF.

This clonotype showed up many times. This chain joins TRBV20-1 and TRBJ1-2; no firm D call. Trimming cost V 1 base and J 4 bases, with 7 bases left between them. The CDR3 is 12 amino acids. Per germline, CDR1 DFQATT and CDR2 SNEGSKA (reference sequence). CDR3 loop: CSARGQTYGYTF. The CDR3 nucleotides read TGCAGTGCTAGAGGGCAGACCTATGGCTACACCTTC.

The V and J genes are TRBV10-1 and TRBJ2-7, with D tentatively TRBD2 (6 bases). Per germline, CDR1 WNHNN and CDR2 SYGVQD (reference sequence). The CDR3 length is 14 residues. Trimming left V 8 bases short and J 0 bases short, with 14 bases between. In DNA, the CDR3 is TGCGCCAGCTCGACGGGACTGCACTCCTACGAGCAGTACTTC. Protein product: CASSTGLHSYEQYF.

This chain uses TRBV25-1 with TRBJ2-3, with D uncertain. V lost 4 bases and J 5 bases, leaving 10 bases between the germline ends. CDR1 is MGHDK, CDR2 SYGVNS, per germline. The CDR3 has 13 amino acids. CDR3 coding DNA: TGTGCCAGCAGTGCCCCCCACTTAGATACGCAGTATTTT. This encodes CASSAPHLDTQYF.

There are many counts of this clonotype. This chain links TRBV7-2 with TRBJ2-7; 8 bases are a match to TRBD2. Germline loops: CDR1 SGHTA, CDR2 FQGNSA. Losses at the gene ends were 4 bases for V and 7 bases for J; bases not matched to a gene: 12. The CDR3 totals 15 residues. The CDR3: CASSWNGAGVEEQYF. For the CDR3, the DNA is TGTGCCAGCAGCTGGAATGGAGCGGGAGTTGAAGAGCAGTACTTC.

A few counts support this clonotype. This sequence joins TRBV6-2 or TRBV6-3 and TRBJ2-2; D is unclear. The CDR3 consists of 14 residues. Per the germline V gene, CDR1 is MNHEY and CDR2 is SVGEGT. The ends were cut back, 5 bases at V and 4 bases at J, with 11 bases in the middle. CDR3 sequence reads: CASSLRRFTGELFF. CDR3 DNA: TGTGCCAGCAGTCTCAGGCGATTCACCGGGGAGCTGTTTTTT.

This clonotype appeared many times. The chain employs TRBV4-1 and TRBJ1-3; TRBD1 aligns across 7 bases. The germline V gene has CDR1 MGHRA and CDR2 YSYEKL. This CDR3 has 16 residues. The V and J ends lost 6 bases and 4 bases, in that order; junction bases with no gene match: 12. The CDR3 DNA reads as TGCGCCAGCAGTTCAGGCTTAGGGACAGTCGGAAACACCATATATTTT. This codes for CASSSGLGTVGNTIYF.

The chain has TRBV4-1 and TRBJ2-7; D may be TRBD2 (6 bases). Trimming shortened V by 3 bases and J by 4 bases, and 16 bases separated the two germline ends. The CDR3 is 15 residues long. CDR1 is MGHRA and CDR2 is YSYEKL in the germline V gene. The CDR3 protein is CASSQWDSQSYEQYF. CDR3 DNA: TGCGCCAGCAGCCAGTGGGACTCCCAGAGTTACGAGCAGTACTTC.

The rearrangement links TRBV6-2 or TRBV6-3 to TRBJ2-1, with TRBD1 as a possible D gene (7 bases). Trimming left V 7 bases short and J 5 bases short, with 15 bases between. Germline V gene data show CDR1 as MNHEY and CDR2 as SVGEGT. The CDR3 contains 14 residues. The CDR3 sequence: CASTDRAGNNEQFF. In nucleotides, the CDR3 is TGTGCCAGCACCGACAGGGCGGGGAACAATGAGCAGTTCTTC.

This sequence joins TRBV7-6 and TRBJ2-3; possible D gene TRBD1, 5 bases. The germline gives CDR1 SGHVS, CDR2 FNYEAQ. CDR3 size: 17 residues. V lost 2 bases to trimming and J lost 4 bases, with 19 bases between them. The DNA for the CDR3 is TGTGCCAGCAGCTTATTCCTCAGGGAAACAAGGGCAGATACGCAGTATTTT. Protein sequence: CASSLFLRETRADTQYF.

This clonotype was recorded many times. V usage is TRBV7-6 and J usage is TRBJ1-5; D is undetermined. The V end lost 1 base, the J end lost 5 bases, and 9 bases lay between the germline ends. This CDR3 is built from 14 residues. Per germline, CDR1 SGHVS and CDR2 FNYEAQ. CDR3 residues: CASSLVPVDQPQHF. CDR3 coding DNA: TGTGCCAGCAGCTTAGTTCCTGTGGATCAGCCCCAGCATTTT.

This clonotype was seen at least ten times. The chain combines TRBV28 with TRBJ2-1, with D perhaps TRBD2 (5 bases). V was cut by 7 bases and J by 8 bases, with 18 bases left in between. Germline V gene sequence: CDR1 MDHEN, CDR2 SYDVKM. The CDR3 is made up of 14 amino acids. CDR3 residues: CASTPSIASDEQFF. The DNA for the CDR3 is TGTGCCAGCACCCCTTCAATAGCGTCAGATGAGCAGTTCTTC.

This clonotype turned up a few times. The V call is TRBV4-1, the J call TRBJ2-7, with D possibly matching TRBD1 (6 bases). The CDR3 is 12 residues long. Germline V lookup: CDR1 MGHRA, CDR2 YSYEKL. V lost 1 base and J lost 9, with 10 bases in between. Written as DNA, the CDR3 is TGCGCCAGCAGCCAAGGACAGGATCGGCAGTACTTC. Its protein product is CASSQGQDRQYF.